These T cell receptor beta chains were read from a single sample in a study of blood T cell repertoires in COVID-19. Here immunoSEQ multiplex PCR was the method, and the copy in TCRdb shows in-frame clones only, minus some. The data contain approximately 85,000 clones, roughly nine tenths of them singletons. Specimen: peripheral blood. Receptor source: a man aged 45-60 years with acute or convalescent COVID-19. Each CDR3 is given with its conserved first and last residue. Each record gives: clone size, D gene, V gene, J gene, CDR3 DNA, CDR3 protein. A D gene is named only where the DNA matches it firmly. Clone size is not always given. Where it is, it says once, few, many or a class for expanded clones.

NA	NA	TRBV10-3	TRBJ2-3	TGTGCCATCAGTGAATCTGACAGCCCGAATCATACGCAGTATTTT	CAISESDSPNHTQYF
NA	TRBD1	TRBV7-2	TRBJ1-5	TGTGCCAGCAGCTTAGAATGGGGACAGGGATATCAGCCCCAGCATTTT	CASSLEWGQGYQPQHF
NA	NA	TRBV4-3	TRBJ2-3	TGCGCCAGCAGCCAAGATCTGGTAAGGGGTCAGGCAGATACGCAGTATTTT	CASSQDLVRGQADTQYF
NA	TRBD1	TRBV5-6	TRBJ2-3	TGTGCCAGCAGCTCGACGGACAGGGGCGTCACAGATACGCAGTATTTT	CASSSTDRGVTDTQYF
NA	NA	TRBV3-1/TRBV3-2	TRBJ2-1	TGTGCCAGCAGCCGACTCGCCGCCTCCTACAATGAGCAGTTCTTC	CASSRLAASYNEQFF
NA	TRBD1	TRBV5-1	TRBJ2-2	TGCGCCAGCAGCCCCGGGACCGGGACAGGGGGCCACACCGGGGAGCTGTTTTTT	CASSPGTGTGGHTGELFF
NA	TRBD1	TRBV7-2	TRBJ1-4	TGTGCCAGCAGCTTAGACAGGGGAAATGAAAAACTGTTTTTT	CASSLDRGNEKLFF
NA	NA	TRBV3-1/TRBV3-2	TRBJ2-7	TGTGCCAGCAGCCGTGGACAGCTGGTCGAGCAGTACTTC	CASSRGQLVEQYF
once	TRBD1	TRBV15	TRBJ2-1	TGTGCCACCAGCAGGATTACAGGGGTGGGAAATGAGCAGTTCTTC	CATSRITGVGNEQFF
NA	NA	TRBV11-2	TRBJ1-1	TGTGCCAGCAGCAAAAGGATAGGGGACACTGAAGCTTTCTTT	CASSKRIGDTEAFF
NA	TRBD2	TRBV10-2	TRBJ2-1	TGCGCCAGCAGGCATAGCGGGAGCTATTCCGATGAGCAGTTCTTC	CASRHSGSYSDEQFF
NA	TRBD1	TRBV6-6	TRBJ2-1	TGTGCCAGCAGCCGAGGGGGCAGGTTCCAGTTCTTC	CASSRGGRFQFF
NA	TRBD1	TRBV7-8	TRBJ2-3	TGTGCCAGCAGCCCCGGGACAGGGGTAGATACGCAGTATTTT	CASSPGTGVDTQYF
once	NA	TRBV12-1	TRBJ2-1	TGTGCCAGCAGCTTTTTCCCTAGCGGGAGGGGTAATGAGCAGTTCTTC	CASSFFPSGRGNEQFF
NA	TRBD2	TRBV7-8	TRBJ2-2	TGTGCCAGCACCGCACGTCTAGCGGGAGGAGTCGCGAACACCGGGGAGCTGTTTTTT	CASTARLAGGVANTGELFF
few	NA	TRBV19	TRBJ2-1	TGTGCCAGTACCAAGTCCCCTCTCGGTGAGCAGTTCTTC	CASTKSPLGEQFF
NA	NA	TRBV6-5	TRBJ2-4	TGTGCCAGCAGACTACAGGGACCCTCAAACATTCAGTACTTC	CASRLQGPSNIQYF
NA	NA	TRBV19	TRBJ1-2	TGTGCCAGTAGTATTGAGGGAACCATTCCCGAGTATGGCTACACCTTC	CASSIEGTIPEYGYTF
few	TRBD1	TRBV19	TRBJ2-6	TGTGCCAGTAGTATAGTCCGGGACAGGGCCCCTGGGGCCAACGTCCTGACTTTC	CASSIVRDRAPGANVLTF
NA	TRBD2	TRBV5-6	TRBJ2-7	TGTGCCAGCAGCTGGACTAGCGGGAGTTCCTACGAGCAGTACTTC	CASSWTSGSSYEQYF
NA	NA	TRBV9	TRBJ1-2	TGTGCCAGCGGGGGGGGCTATGGCTACACCTTC	CASGGGYGYTF
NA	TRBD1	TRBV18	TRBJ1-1	TGTGCCAGCTCACTCCGGGACAGCCGAGGTGTCGCTGAAGCTTTCTTT	CASSLRDSRGVAEAFF
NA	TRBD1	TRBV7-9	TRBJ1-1	TGTGCCAGCAGCCCCCGGGACAGGGGGTTTAGCACTGAAGCTTTCTTT	CASSPRDRGFSTEAFF
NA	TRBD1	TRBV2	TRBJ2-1	TGTGCCAGCAGTTCCGGGACAGGAGTTTACAATGAGCAGTTCTTC	CASSSGTGVYNEQFF
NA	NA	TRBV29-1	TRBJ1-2	TGCAGCGTTTGTCCTAAGCCGAACTATGGCTACACCTTC	CSVCPKPNYGYTF
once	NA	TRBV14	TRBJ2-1	TGTGCCAGCAGCCAAGGCAGGGTGAGGCGTAAGTCCTACAATGAGCAGTTCTTC	CASSQGRVRRKSYNEQFF
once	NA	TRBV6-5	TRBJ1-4	TGTGCCAGCACGTTAGGAGGGCAATCTAATGAAAAACTGTTTTTT	CASTLGGQSNEKLFF
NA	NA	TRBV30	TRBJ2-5	TGTGCCTGGAGCGGACTATCCGGGGCCCAGTACTTC	CAWSGLSGAQYF
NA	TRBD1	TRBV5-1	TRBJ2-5	TGCGCCAGCAGCCCGAACGGACAGGGACAAGAGACCCAGTACTTC	CASSPNGQGQETQYF
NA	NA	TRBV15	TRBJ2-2	TGTGCCACCAGCAGGACAGTAGGACGGACCGGGGAGCTGTTTTTT	CATSRTVGRTGELFF
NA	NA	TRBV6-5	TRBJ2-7	TGTGCCAGCAGTTACTCTCCGGGGGTAAGAGGCTACGAGCAGTACTTC	CASSYSPGVRGYEQYF
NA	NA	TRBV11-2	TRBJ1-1	TGTGCCAGCAGCTCACCGGGGACAAAGAACACTGAAGCTTTCTTT	CASSSPGTKNTEAFF
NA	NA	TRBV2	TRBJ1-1	TGTGCCAGCATCCCCCAGCGGGGGAGTTGGACTGAAGCTTTCTTT	CASIPQRGSWTEAFF
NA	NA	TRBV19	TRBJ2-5	TGTGCCAGTAGTGCTGTGGGGCCTGAGACCCAGTACTTC	CASSAVGPETQYF
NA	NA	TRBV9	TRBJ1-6	TGTGCCAGCAGCGCCCTCGGGGGGGTTGATTCACCCCTCCACTTT	CASSALGGVDSPLHF
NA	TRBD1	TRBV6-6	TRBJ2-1	TGTGCCAGCAAAACGGGACAGGGGGACAATGAGCAGTTCTTC	CASKTGQGDNEQFF
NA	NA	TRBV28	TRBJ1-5	TGTGCCAGCAGTTTAGATGACAGGATCAATCAGCCCCAGCATTTT	CASSLDDRINQPQHF
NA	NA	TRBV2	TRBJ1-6	TGTGCCAGCAGTTGGCGGTTTAATTCACCCCTCCACTTT	CASSWRFNSPLHF
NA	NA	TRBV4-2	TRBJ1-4	TGTGCCAGCAGCCAAGAGGCCAGGGGCGCTTTCGAAAAACTGTTTTTT	CASSQEARGAFEKLFF
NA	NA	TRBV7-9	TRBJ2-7	TGTGCCAGCAGCTCCCGAGGGCTAGCTGACGAGCAGTACTTC	CASSSRGLADEQYF
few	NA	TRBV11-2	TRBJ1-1	TGTGCCAGCAGCTTTACCCCGGGGGGGCGGAACACTGAAGCTTTCTTT	CASSFTPGGRNTEAFF
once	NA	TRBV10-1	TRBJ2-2	TGCGCCAGCCGTCGGTTACCGTGGGAGCTGTTTTTT	CASRRLPWELFF
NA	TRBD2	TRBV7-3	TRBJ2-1	TGTGCCAGCAGCTTCCTCGGACTAGCGGGGGGGCACAATGAGCAGTTCTTC	CASSFLGLAGGHNEQFF
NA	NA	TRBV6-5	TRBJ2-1	TGTGCCAGCTGTAGGGGGTGGGATGAGCAGTTCTTC	CASCRGWDEQFF
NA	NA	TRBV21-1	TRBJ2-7	TGTGCCAGCAGAGGGCCGGGATCCCTCTACGAGCAGTACTTC	CASRGPGSLYEQYF
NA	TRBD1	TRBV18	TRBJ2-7	TGTGCCAGCTCAACACGGGACAGGGTCTACGAGCAGTACTTC	CASSTRDRVYEQYF
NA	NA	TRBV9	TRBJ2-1	TGTGCCAGCAGCGTAAGAGTCGCGAGCTCCTACAATGAGCAGTTCTTC	CASSVRVASSYNEQFF
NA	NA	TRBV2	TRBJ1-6	TGTGCCAGCAGTGAAGGAGGGTATAATTCACCCCTCCACTTT	CASSEGGYNSPLHF
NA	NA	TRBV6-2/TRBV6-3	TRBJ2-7	TGTGCCAGCAGTTACTCACTTAACTCCTACGAGCAGTACTTC	CASSYSLNSYEQYF
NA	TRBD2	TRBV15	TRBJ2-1	TGTGCGTCCACGGCGGCGGGGGGTTTGGGGAATGAGCAGTTCTTC	CASTAAGGLGNEQFF
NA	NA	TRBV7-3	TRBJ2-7	TGTGCCAGCAGCTTAATGGGGGGAGCGGGCTACGAGCAGTACTTC	CASSLMGGAGYEQYF
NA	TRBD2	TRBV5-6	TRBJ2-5	TGTGCCAGCACCTGGGGGCTAGCGGGCCAAGAGACCCAGTACTTC	CASTWGLAGQETQYF